The 21 T cell receptor beta chains listed next were all sequenced from one sample in a study of T cells in Graves' hyperthyroidism and ophthalmopathy. RNA transcripts provided the source from which TCR beta CDR3 regions were amplified. TCR CDR3 underwent first-round RT-PCR with the HTBI primer set. TCRdb ran MiXCR on the multiplex PCR reads and lists one entry per CDR3 protein. The repertoire holds about 640,000 distinct CDR3 sequences, with around 21% as singletons. Input material: blood. The receptors here all came from a young man with Graves' ophthalmopathy.

The J gene is TRBJ2-5, the V gene TRBV11-3; 10 bases align to TRBD2. CDR3 length equals 15 residues. Germline CDR1 and CDR2: SGHNT and YENEEA. J lost 1 base, V lost 5 bases, and 4 bases had no gene match. DNA of the CDR3: TGTGCCAGCAGCCAGGGACTAGCGACCCAAGAGACCCAGTACTTC. Protein: CASSQGLATQETQYF. The whole variable domain, filled in from reference TRBV11-3 and TRBJ2-5, reads EAGVVQSPRYKIIEKKQPVAFWCNPISGHNTLYWYLQNLGQGPELLIRYENEEAVDDSQLPKDRFSAERLKGVDSTLKIQPAELGDSAVYLCASSQGLATQETQYFGPGTRLLVL.

This sequence joins TRBV9 and TRBJ2-2, with a possible D match to TRBD2 (6 bases). Trimming took off 1 base at V and 4 bases at J, with 14 bases between the two ends. This CDR3 has 16 amino acids. Germline values: CDR1 SGDLS, CDR2 YYNGEE. The CDR3 DNA reads as TGTGCCAGCAGCGTAAACCGGGACTTCGGCACCGGGGAGCTGTTTTTT. Its protein is CASSVNRDFGTGELFF.

The chain recombines TRBV18 with TRBJ2-7; D is undetermined. V was trimmed by 5 bases and J by 7 bases, leaving 6 bases between them. CDR1 is KGHSH, CDR2 LQKENI, per germline. CDR3 size: 10 residues. The DNA for the CDR3 is TGTGCCAGCTCAGCGGAGGAGCAGTACTTC. This sequence encodes CASSAEEQYF.

The chain carries TRBV5-4 and TRBJ2-5; D unclear. The germline V and J ends were trimmed by 0 bases and 4 bases, with 10 bases remaining between them. Germline CDR1 and CDR2: SGHNT and YYREEE (reference sequence). CDR3 length: 14 residues. In DNA, the CDR3 is TGTGCCAGCAGCTTGGCCTTACCGGGAGAGACCCAGTACTTC. Translating it yields CASSLALPGETQYF.

This clonotype has more than one count but fewer than ten. The J gene is TRBJ2-7, the V gene TRBV28; D is unclear. The CDR3 contains 10 residues. The germline gives CDR1 MDHEN, CDR2 SYDVKM. Trimming shortened V by 11 bases and J by 5 bases, and 10 bases separated the two germline ends. The CDR3 protein is CAVLGNEQYF. Written as DNA, the CDR3 is TGTGCCGTGTTAGGGAACGAGCAGTACTTC.

J is TRBJ2-2 and V is TRBV5-4; 7 bases are shared with TRBD1. Germline CDR1 and CDR2: SGHNT and YYREEE (reference sequence). This CDR3 comprises 16 residues. J was trimmed by 0 bases and V by 4 bases; bases with no gene match: 6. As DNA, the CDR3 is TGTGCCAGCAGCGGGGAAAGGGGGCCGAACACCGGGGAGCTGTTTTTT. Translating it yields CASSGERGPNTGELFF.

This clonotype was seen a few times. This chain joins TRBV3-1 and TRBJ2-2; a weak D match, TRBD1 (5 bases). The CDR3 is made up of 14 amino acids. The V gene's germline CDR1 is LGHDT and CDR2 YNNKEL (reference sequence). V lost 1 base to trimming and J lost 4 bases, with 7 bases between them. CDR3 DNA: TGTGCCAGCAGCCAAGGACAGCTCACCGGGGAGCTGTTTTTT. Protein: CASSQGQLTGELFF.

This clonotype has a handful of counts. This rearrangement joins TRBV6-1 to TRBJ1-3; D gene unclear. Trimming left V 6 bases short and J 2 bases short, with 8 bases between. There are 13 residues in the CDR3. The V gene's germline CDR1 is MNHNS and CDR2 SASEGT. In DNA form, the CDR3 reads TGTGCCAGCAGCTCAGCTCCTGGAAACACCATATATTTT. Its protein is CASSSAPGNTIYF.

The table lists this clonotype with many counts. This rearrangement joins TRBV3-1 to TRBJ2-2; TRBD2 agrees at 8 bases. The V gene's germline CDR1 is LGHDT and CDR2 YNNKEL (reference sequence). The CDR3 contains 15 residues. The CDR3 region has the DNA TGTGCAGCAGCGAGACGGGAGGGCGGCACCGGGGAGCTGTTTTTT. Translation gives CAAARREGGTGELFF.

This clonotype showed up just a few times. A read error may explain this, as a much larger clone is one base away. V is TRBV9 and J is TRBJ1-1; D unresolved. The CDR3 sequence is 13 residues long. Trimming took off 2 bases at V and 3 bases at J, with 8 bases between the two ends. CDR1 is SGDLS, CDR2 YYNGEE, per germline. The CDR3 nucleotides read TGTGCCAGCAGCGTTGGTGGGGACACTGAAGCTTTCTTT. Its protein is CASSVGGDTEAFF.

V usage is TRBV3-1 and J usage is TRBJ2-3; possibly TRBD2 for D (5 bases). Between the trimmed V and J ends, which lost 2 bases and 0 bases, there was a span of 12 bases. Germline values: CDR1 LGHDT, CDR2 YNNKEL (reference sequence). The CDR3 runs 16 residues. Here the CDR3 DNA reads TGTGCCAGCAGCCAATCTATGCGGGTTAGCACAGATACGCAGTATTTT. It codes for CASSQSMRVSTDTQYF.

This clonotype appeared many times. This rearrangement joins TRBV18 to TRBJ1-1; D is ambiguous. Per germline, CDR1 KGHSH and CDR2 LQKENI. The CDR3 spans 12 residues. Trimming removed 5 bases at V and 0 bases at J, with 4 bases between. The CDR3 DNA is TGTGCCAGCTCAGACATGAACACTGAAGCTTTCTTT. It yields the protein CASSDMNTEAFF.

This clonotype was detected ten times or more. V and J are TRBV6-1 and TRBJ1-5, with TRBD1 matching 8 bases. The ends lost 6 bases at V and 4 bases at J; junction bases unmatched: 8. Germline CDR1 and CDR2: MNHNS and SASEGT. This CDR3 contains 15 residues. This CDR3 is CASRRRQGTNQPQHF. The CDR3 DNA follows: TGTGCCAGCAGGCGACGACAGGGGACGAATCAGCCCCAGCATTTT.

Note on this clonotype: One junction end does not reproduce the germline sequence, and a read error may be involved. The chain joins TRBV5-1 to TRBJ2-1; TRBD1 aligns across 10 bases. The CDR3 runs 16 residues. Germline V CDR1 and CDR2: SGHRS, YFSETQ. The CDR3 reads CASSLGQGPGYNEQFF. CDR3 nucleotides: TGTGCCAGCAGCTTGGGACAGGGGCCGGGCTACAATGAGCAGTTCTTC.

This clonotype has a count of ten or more. The V call is TRBV12-3 or TRBV12-4, the J call TRBJ1-5; 7 bases are shared with TRBD1. The J segment lost 0 bases and the V segment lost 6 bases, leaving 2 bases of the junction unmatched. CDR3 length equals 14 residues. The chain's CDR3 is CASRGQYSNQPQHF. The CDR3 DNA reads as TGTGCCAGCAGGGGACAGTATAGCAATCAGCCCCAGCATTTT.

This clonotype was picked up many times. CDR3 sequence reads: CASSLGGQTNQPQHF. The CDR3 nucleotides are TGTGCCAGCAGTTTAGGGGGACAGACCAATCAGCCCCAGCATTTT. V is TRBV12-3 or TRBV12-4 and J is TRBJ1-5; 7 bases line up with TRBD1. The V and J ends lost 1 base and 3 bases, in that order; junction bases with no gene match: 3. CDR3 length equals 15 residues.

The chain is built from TRBV4-3 and TRBJ2-3, with D tentatively TRBD1 or TRBD2 (5 bases each). CDR1 and CDR2 from the germline V gene are LGHNA and YSLEER. Trimming pared 0 bases from V and 7 bases from J, leaving 14 bases between. CDR3 size: 15 residues. CDR3 sequence: CASSQDGGQSNTQYF. The CDR3 DNA is TGCGCCAGCAGCCAAGATGGGGGTCAGTCAAATACGCAGTATTTT.

V gene TRBV7-6 combines with J gene TRBJ1-2; D gene uncertain. CDR3 size: 12 residues. V was pared by 4 bases and J by 4 bases, with 7 bases between. Germline V gene data show CDR1 as SGHVS and CDR2 as FNYEAQ. This CDR3 is CASSYDGYGYTF. The CDR3 DNA reads as TGTGCCAGCAGCTACGACGGCTATGGCTACACCTTC.

This clonotype occurred many times. The DNA of the CDR3 is TGTGCCAGCTCACCAACTATCGGGACAGATATTGAAGCTTTCTTT. It is translated as CASSPTIGTDIEAFF. This chain links TRBV18 with TRBJ1-1; 7 positions agree with TRBD1. The V gene's germline CDR1 is KGHSH and CDR2 LQKENI. The ends lost 2 bases at V and 7 bases at J; junction bases unmatched: 10. This CDR3 is built from 15 residues.

This clonotype was seen ten or more times. This chain uses TRBV2 with TRBJ2-3; D is possibly TRBD2 (7 bases). Germline CDR1 is SNHLY and CDR2 is FYNNEI. Trimming pared 8 bases from V and 4 bases from J, leaving 16 bases between. The CDR3 extends over 14 amino acids. CDR3 DNA: TGTGCCAGCGAACGGGGGGCTAACGCAGATACGCAGTATTTT. As protein: CASERGANADTQYF.

The table lists this clonotype with many counts. V gene TRBV28 combines with J gene TRBJ1-1; 8 bases match TRBD1. Losses at the gene ends were 1 base for V and 3 bases for J; bases not matched to a gene: 10. The germline V gene encodes CDR1 MDHEN and CDR2 SYDVKM. The CDR3 is made up of 17 amino acids. The CDR3 loop is CASSLYRGMMVDTEAFF. CDR3 in DNA: TGTGCCAGCAGTTTATACAGGGGGATGATGGTAGACACTGAAGCTTTCTTT.